This section outlines one T cell receptor beta chain sequence together with its context. This sample stems from a study of blood T cell repertoires in COVID-19. Study background: Some COVID-19 samples were acute and others convalescent; all came from the United States, Italy and Spain. From T cells, B-cell-depleted T cells, or PBMCs came the material, which was cDNA or gDNA.

The CDR3 spans 15 residues. Trimming cost V 1 base and J 0 bases, with 10 bases left between them. Germline CDR1 is SEHNR and CDR2 is FQNEAQ (reference sequence). Per the original methods: Amplified reference gene primers provided the basis for estimating nucleated cell counts. Here immunoSEQ multiplex PCR was the method, and the copy in TCRdb shows in-frame clones only, minus some. That table supplies the V and J calls and clone size; D and trimming were determined from the DNA. In the table there are some 300,000 clones, around nine tenths of which are singletons. The chain combines TRBV7-9 with TRBJ2-7; the D gene is possibly TRBD2 (6 bases). Sequencing was done on a sample of peripheral blood. The clonotype comes from a man aged 65 to 85 with acute or convalescent COVID-19. This CDR3 is CASSLGSGSSYEQYF. CDR3 nucleotide sequence: TGTGCCAGCAGCTTAGGGAGCGGGTCCTCCTACGAGCAGTACTTC.